The 32 T cell receptor beta chains below were found in one sample sequenced in a study of radiation and T cells in renal cell carcinoma. Clones were sequenced by immunoSEQ multiplex PCR, and TCRdb holds only the in-frame ones, with some missing. Of some 120,000 clones listed, around 89% are singletons. The time point: blood 2 weeks post-SBRT. Indicated treatment: 15 Gy SBRT to primary tumor, nephrectomy 4 weeks later. This specimen was blood, taken from a patient whose treatment included radiotherapy and nephrectomy. These TCRs come from a woman between 65 and 79 years old with renal cell carcinoma.

The table lists this clone with a count of one. This rearrangement joins TRBV2 to TRBJ1-2; 7 bases agree with TRBD1. V lost 3 bases and J lost 5; bases outside the gene matches: 6. The CDR3 length is 14 residues. In germline, CDR1 is SNHLY, CDR2 FYNNEI. The CDR3 reads CASSDRGREYGYTF. The CDR3 DNA reads as TGTGCCAGCAGTGATAGGGGGCGAGAATATGGCTACACCTTC.

The gene calls are TRBV6-5 and TRBJ1-6, with D perhaps matching TRBD1 (5 bases). CDR3 length: 15 residues. Looked up from germline, CDR1 is MNHEY and CDR2 is SVGAGI. V lost 0 bases and J 7 bases, leaving 10 bases between the germline ends. The CDR3 loop reads CASSYSTAVNSPLHF. In DNA form, the CDR3 reads TGTGCCAGCAGTTACTCGACAGCGGTCAATTCACCCCTCCACTTT.

The chain has TRBV6-6 and TRBJ2-7, with 9 bases fitting TRBD1. Trimming took 7 bases from V and 4 from J; bases not matched to a gene: 5. Germline V gene lookup returns CDR1 MNHNY and CDR2 SVGAGI (reference sequence). This CDR3 is built from 13 residues. The CDR3 sequence is CASNIGTGYEQYF. The CDR3 DNA sequence: TGTGCCAGCAATATCGGGACAGGGTACGAGCAGTACTTC.

There are many counts of this clone. CDR3: CASSEAQAYGYTF. The CDR3 nucleotides are TGTGCCAGCAGTGAAGCGCAAGCCTACGGCTACACCTTC. V usage is TRBV2 and J usage is TRBJ1-2; no clear D. The CDR3 consists of 13 residues. Per the germline V gene, CDR1 is SNHLY and CDR2 is FYNNEI. The ends were cut back, 0 bases at V and 8 bases at J, with 10 bases in the middle.

V gene TRBV30 combines with J gene TRBJ2-7; a weak D match, TRBD2 (6 bases). V was clipped by 3 bases and J by 3 bases, with 9 bases between them. The CDR3 sequence is 12 residues long. The V gene's germline CDR1 is GTSNPN and CDR2 SVGIG (reference sequence). DNA for the CDR3: TGTGCCTGGAGCCAGGGAGGCTACGAGCAGTACTTC. Translating it yields CAWSQGGYEQYF.

CDR3 loop: CASSQSSRTEAFF. The CDR3 bases are TGTGCCAGCAGCCAGTCCTCCCGCACTGAAGCTTTCTTT. The chain joins TRBV14 to TRBJ1-1; D is uncertain. Germline assignment: CDR1 SGHDN and CDR2 FVKESK. The CDR3 spans 13 residues. With 3 bases removed from V and 4 bases from J, the gap between germline ends came to 9 bases.

This rearrangement joins TRBV6-1 to TRBJ2-1; perhaps TRBD2 as D (6 bases). The CDR3 totals 15 residues. CDR1 is MNHNS and CDR2 is SASEGT in the germline V gene. Deletions cut 1 base from V and 1 base from J, with 8 bases between. CDR3 bases: TGTGCCAGCAGTGAAGTGGGGGGTTCCTACAATGAGCAGTTCTTC. The encoded protein is CASSEVGGSYNEQFF.

This clone was seen only once. The V gene is TRBV5-1, the J gene TRBJ2-7; D ambiguous. Trimming shortened V by 7 bases and J by 0 bases, and 8 bases separated the two germline ends. The CDR3 is 12 residues long. CDR1 and CDR2 (germline): SGHRS, YFSETQ. DNA of the CDR3: TGCGCCAGCTCGACCGGCTCCTACGAGCAGTACTTC. It codes for CASSTGSYEQYF.

CDR3 protein: CASSGGADNSYEQYF. As DNA, the CDR3 is TGTGCCAGCAGTGGGGGAGCAGACAACTCCTACGAGCAGTACTTC. The rearrangement links TRBV4-2 to TRBJ2-5, with D possibly being TRBD1 or TRBD2 (5 bases each). The end of the DNA is better explained by TRBJ2-7, so the J call may be wrong. There are 15 residues in the CDR3. Per the germline V gene, CDR1 is LGHNA and CDR2 is YNFKEQ.

The chain is built from TRBV6-5 and TRBJ1-2; D may be TRBD1 (5 bases). With 2 bases removed from V and 4 bases from J, the gap between germline ends came to 17 bases. The CDR3 length is 16 residues. The germline CDR1 and CDR2 sequences are MNHEY and SVGAGI. CDR3 nucleotide sequence: TGTGCCAGCAGTTACCCTCCCGTCGGGGGAACCTATGGCTACACCTTC. Translated: CASSYPPVGGTYGYTF.

J is TRBJ1-2 and V is TRBV4-2; 9 bases map to TRBD1. The CDR3 length is 15 residues. V trimming: 0 bases; J trimming: 4 bases; junction bases outside the gene matches: 3. Germline assignment: CDR1 LGHNA and CDR2 YNFKEQ. CDR3 sequence: CASSQDTQGAYGYTF. CDR3 DNA: TGTGCCAGCAGCCAAGACACACAGGGGGCCTATGGCTACACCTTC.

The gene calls are TRBV6-6 and TRBJ2-1, with 9 bases aligning to TRBD2. J lost 4 bases, V lost 8 bases, and 6 bases had no gene match. CDR1 and CDR2 from the germline V gene are MNHNY and SVGAGI (reference sequence). This CDR3 spans 14 amino acids. Here the CDR3 DNA reads TGTGCCAGCGTCTGGAGCGGGGGGTACAATGAGCAGTTCTTC. This gives the protein CASVWSGGYNEQFF.

This chain connects TRBV19 to TRBJ2-5, with a possible D match to TRBD2 (6 bases). Trimming removed 1 base from V and 5 bases from J, with 11 bases in between. The CDR3 sequence is 14 residues long. CDR1 and CDR2 from the germline V gene are LNHDA and SQIVND (reference sequence). Here the CDR3 reads CASSIGGVQETQYF. The DNA of the CDR3 is TGTGCCAGTAGTATAGGCGGGGTCCAGGAGACCCAGTACTTC.

The chain carries TRBV5-4 and TRBJ2-2; D is unclear. CDR3 length: 13 amino acids. The V end was cut by 4 bases, the J end by 6 bases, with 10 bases between. The germline V gene encodes CDR1 SGHNT and CDR2 YYREEE (reference sequence). CDR3 DNA: TGTGCCAGCAGCCTCCCCCGGGCCGGGGAGCTGTTTTTT. This gives the protein CASSLPRAGELFF.

This clone was seen only once. The chain couples TRBV28 to TRBJ1-5, with 9 bases matching TRBD1. The CDR3 covers 15 residues. Looked up from germline, CDR1 is MDHEN and CDR2 is SYDVKM. Trimming cost V 7 bases and J 3 bases; bases outside gene matches: 7. CDR3 residues: CASNRGTGINQPQHF. The CDR3 nucleotides read TGTGCCAGCAACCGCGGGACAGGGATCAATCAGCCCCAGCATTTT.

The chain employs TRBV5-1 and TRBJ2-5; 8 bases are a match to TRBD1. The length of the CDR3 is 15 residues. Germline CDR1 SGHRS, CDR2 YFSETQ. V lost 2 bases and J lost 0; bases outside the gene matches: 3. CDR3 protein: CASSFGDRNQETQYF. CDR3 nucleotides: TGCGCCAGCAGCTTTGGGGACAGGAACCAAGAGACCCAGTACTTC.

This chain uses TRBV28 with TRBJ2-3, with D maybe TRBD2 (6 bases). V lost 4 bases and J lost 4, with 12 bases in between. Germline-derived CDR1 and CDR2 are MDHEN and SYDVKM. CDR3 length: 14 amino acids. The DNA of the CDR3 is TGTGCCAGCAGTTCTGGGGGGTCCCCAGATACGCAGTATTTT. Protein: CASSSGGSPDTQYF.

The CDR3 DNA reads as TGCAGCGTTGCGACAAGTGTGATGGGAAACACCATATATTTT. This translates into CSVATSVMGNTIYF. The rearrangement uses TRBV29-1 and TRBJ1-3; D is unresolved. The CDR3 runs to 14 residues. The germline V gene encodes CDR1 SQVTM and CDR2 ANQGSEA. Trimming pared 4 bases from V and 4 bases from J, leaving 14 bases between.

V and J are TRBV28 and TRBJ1-5; the match to TRBD1 covers 7 bases. In germline, CDR1 is MDHEN, CDR2 SYDVKM. This CDR3 has 15 amino acids. V lost 6 bases to trimming and J lost 3 bases; unmatched junction nucleotides: 8. CDR3 coding DNA: TGTGCCAGCAGCCCGACAGGGCCAAACAATCAGCCCCAGCATTTT. Amino acids: CASSPTGPNNQPQHF. Together with reference TRBV28 and TRBJ1-5, the CDR3 gives the full variable domain: DVKVTQSSRYLVKRTGEKVFLECVQDMDHENMFWYRQDPGLGLRLIYFSYDVKMKEKGDIPEGYSVSREKKERFSLILESASTNQTSMYLCASSPTGPNNQPQHFGDGTRLSIL.

This sequence joins TRBV30 and TRBJ1-2; D is unclear. Looked up from germline, CDR1 is GTSNPN and CDR2 is SVGIG (reference sequence). The V end lost 0 bases, the J end lost 8 bases, and 10 bases lay between the germline ends. The CDR3 totals 12 residues. As DNA, the CDR3 is TGTGCCTGGAGTGTTGAGAGGGCGGGCTACACCTTC. Amino acid sequence: CAWSVERAGYTF.

The V call is TRBV7-2, the J call TRBJ1-1; TRBD1 is a possible D gene (6 bases). This CDR3 has 16 amino acids. The V end was cut by 2 bases, the J end by 4 bases, with 17 bases between. In germline, CDR1 is SGHTA, CDR2 FQGNSA. CDR3 sequence: CASSLRQVFRGTEAFF. CDR3 sequence (DNA): TGTGCCAGCAGCTTACGACAGGTTTTTAGAGGCACTGAAGCTTTCTTT.

The chain is built from TRBV27 and TRBJ1-1; 10 nucleotides agree with TRBD1. Losses at the gene ends were 2 bases for V and 4 bases for J; bases not matched to a gene: 4. The CDR3 extends over 15 amino acids. Per germline, CDR1 MNHEY and CDR2 SMNVEV (reference sequence). CDR3 coding DNA: TGTGCCAGCAGTTTAGGACAGGGGGGGATCACTGAAGCTTTCTTT. Translating gives CASSLGQGGITEAFF.

This clone was observed a handful of times. The J gene is TRBJ1-5, the V gene TRBV2; 7 bases align to TRBD1. Germline V CDR1 and CDR2: SNHLY, FYNNEI. V shed 5 bases and J 6 bases; nucleotides not matched to a gene: 13. This CDR3 has 16 residues. Written as DNA, the CDR3 is TGTGCCAGCAGTAGAACAGGGGAGTTGTGGGGTCAGCCCCAGCATTTT. Translating it yields CASSRTGELWGQPQHF.

The chain recombines TRBV6-5 with TRBJ2-1; TRBD2 is a possible D gene (6 bases). Trimming stripped 5 bases from V and 9 bases from J, with 14 bases between. The CDR3 spans 13 residues. Germline V gene data show CDR1 as MNHEY and CDR2 as SVGAGI. This CDR3 reads CASSPNQGGEQFF. The CDR3 coding sequence is TGTGCCAGCAGTCCTAACCAGGGAGGTGAGCAGTTCTTC.

V usage is TRBV6-5 and J usage is TRBJ2-5; the D gene is possibly TRBD1 (6 bases). The CDR3 extends over 15 amino acids. V was shortened by 4 bases and J by 3 bases, with 15 bases between the two germline ends. Germline loops: CDR1 MNHEY, CDR2 SVGAGI. CDR3 amino acids: CASSLARGREETQYF. CDR3 in DNA: TGTGCCAGCAGTTTAGCCAGGGGTCGGGAAGAGACCCAGTACTTC.

This clone was observed a few times. The gene calls are TRBV6-6 and TRBJ2-5; a weak D match, TRBD2 (5 bases). V was pared by 3 bases and J by 4 bases, with 9 bases between. CDR1 is MNHNY, CDR2 SVGAGI, per germline (reference sequence). This CDR3 is built from 13 residues. Written as DNA, the CDR3 is TGTGCCAGCAGTTATGTTCGGGGAGAGACCCAGTACTTC. This translates into CASSYVRGETQYF.

The chain couples TRBV14 to TRBJ1-2; no reliable D call. Germline V gene sequence: CDR1 SGHDN, CDR2 FVKESK. CDR3 length: 12 amino acids. Trimming pared 1 base from V and 14 bases from J, leaving 14 bases between. The CDR3 DNA reads TGTGCCAGCAGCCAAGGACCCTATTCGGGGACCTTC. Its protein product is CASSQGPYSGTF.

The chain uses TRBV29-1 and TRBJ2-7, with D possibly being TRBD2 (5 bases). Trimming took off 4 bases at V and 3 bases at J, with 10 bases between the two ends. This CDR3 has 12 residues. Germline CDR1 is SQVTM and CDR2 is ANQGSEA. In DNA, the CDR3 is TGCAGCGTTGTGGCGGGCAACTACGAGCAGTACTTC. Translated, it gives CSVVAGNYEQYF.

The V call is TRBV11-2, the J call TRBJ2-2; the D gene is possibly TRBD2 (6 bases). Looked up from germline, CDR1 is SGHAT and CDR2 is FQNNGV. This CDR3 region has 14 residues. V lost 1 base to trimming and J lost 5 bases, with 8 bases between them. Here the CDR3 DNA reads TGTGCCAGCAGCTTAGCAGGAGGGACCGGGGAGCTGTTTTTT. The encoded protein is CASSLAGGTGELFF. The variable domain in full, with the rest retrieved from reference TRBV11-2 and TRBJ2-2, is EAGVAQSPRYKIIEKRQSVAFWCNPISGHATLYWYQQILGQGPKLLIQFQNNGVVDDSQLPKDRFSAERLKGVDSTLKIQPAKLEDSAVYLCASSLAGGTGELFFGEGSRLTVL.

The V gene is TRBV7-2, the J gene TRBJ2-2; D unclear. V was cut by 8 bases and J by 2 bases, with 18 bases left in between. This CDR3 is built from 16 residues. Germline V gene lookup returns CDR1 SGHTA and CDR2 FQGNSA. The CDR3 spells CASRLWQPLNTGELFF. The CDR3 bases are TGTGCCAGCCGACTCTGGCAGCCCTTAAACACCGGGGAGCTGTTTTTT.

The chain couples TRBV19 to TRBJ2-1; 10 positions agree with TRBD2. Germline trimming cut 4 bases from V and 6 bases from J; bases unmatched to any gene: 9. Germline V gene sequence: CDR1 LNHDA, CDR2 SQIVND (reference sequence). The CDR3 has 16 amino acids. The CDR3 DNA is TGTGCCAGTAGTACACCCTTAGCGGGGGGCCTCAATGAGCAGTTCTTC. This encodes CASSTPLAGGLNEQFF. The whole variable domain, filled in from reference TRBV19 and TRBJ2-1, reads DGGITQSPKYLFRKEGQNVTLSCEQNLNHDAMYWYRQDPGQGLRLIYYSQIVNDFQKGDIAEGYSVSREKKESFPLTVTSAQKNPTAFYLCASSTPLAGGLNEQFFGPGTRLTVL.

The V and J genes are TRBV10-3 and TRBJ2-2; 9 bases are a match to TRBD2. The germline gives CDR1 ENHRY, CDR2 SYGVKD. This CDR3 has 15 residues. V shed 7 bases and J 5 bases; nucleotides not matched to a gene: 8. CDR3 protein: CAIKAGTSSTGELFF. DNA of the CDR3: TGTGCCATCAAGGCCGGGACTAGCTCAACCGGGGAGCTGTTTTTT.